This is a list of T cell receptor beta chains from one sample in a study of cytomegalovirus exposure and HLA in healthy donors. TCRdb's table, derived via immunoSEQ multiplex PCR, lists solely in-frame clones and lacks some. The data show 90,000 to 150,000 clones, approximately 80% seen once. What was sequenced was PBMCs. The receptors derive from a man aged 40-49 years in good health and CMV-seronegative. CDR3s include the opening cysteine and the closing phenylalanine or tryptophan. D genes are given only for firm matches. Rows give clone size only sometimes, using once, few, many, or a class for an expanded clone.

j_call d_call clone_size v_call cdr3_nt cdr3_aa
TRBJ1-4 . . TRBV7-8 TGTGCCAGCAGCTACGAGTCAACTAATGAAAAACTGTTTTTT CASSYESTNEKLFF
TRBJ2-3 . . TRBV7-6 TGTGCCAGCAGCTTAGCTGGTACGGGGGGCGGGGATACGCAGTATTTT CASSLAGTGGGDTQYF
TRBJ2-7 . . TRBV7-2 TGTGCCAGCAGCCGGGAAGGTAGCCAGAGCTCCTACGAGCAGTACTTC CASSREGSQSSYEQYF
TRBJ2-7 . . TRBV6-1 TGTGCCAGCAGTCAAGATGTTGACAGGAGCTCCTACGAGCAGTACTTC CASSQDVDRSSYEQYF
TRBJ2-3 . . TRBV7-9 TGTGCCAGCAGCTTCACCAGCAGGGATACGCAGTATTTT CASSFTSRDTQYF
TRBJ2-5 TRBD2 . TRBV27 TGTGCCAGCAGTAAATGGACTAGCGGGGACTCAGAGACCCAGTACTTC CASSKWTSGDSETQYF
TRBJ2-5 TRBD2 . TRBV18 TGTGCCAGCTCCAGGGAGGGGCGAGAGACCCAGTACTTC CASSREGRETQYF
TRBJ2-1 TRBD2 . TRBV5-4 TGTGCCAGCAGCCAGGGACTATACAATGAGCAGTTCTTC CASSQGLYNEQFF
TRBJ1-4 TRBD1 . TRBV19 TGTGCCAGTAGTATCCAAACAGGGGGCGGAGAAAAACTGTTTTTT CASSIQTGGGEKLFF
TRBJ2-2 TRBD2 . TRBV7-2 TGTGCCAGCAGCTCCCCGGGACTAGCGGGGACCGGGGAGCTGTTTTTT CASSSPGLAGTGELFF
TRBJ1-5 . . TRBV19 TGTGCCAGTAGTATAGGAGCGGGGTTGGGCAATCAGCCCCAGCATTTT CASSIGAGLGNQPQHF
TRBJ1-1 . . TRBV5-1 TGCGCCAGCAGCGAAAACCCGATCAGTGAAGCTTTCTTT CASSENPISEAFF
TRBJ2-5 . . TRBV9 TGTGCCAGCAGCCCCGCGGTAGAAGAGACCCAGTACTTC CASSPAVEETQYF
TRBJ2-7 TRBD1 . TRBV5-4 TGTGCCAGCAGCTTCGGGACAGGGGCTTCCGAGCAGTACTTC CASSFGTGASEQYF
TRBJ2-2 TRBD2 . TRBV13 TGTGCCAGCAGCTTTAGAGGCGGGAGAGGTACCGGGGAGCTGTTTTTT CASSFRGGRGTGELFF
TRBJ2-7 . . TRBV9 TGTGCCAGCAGTAAGCAGGGGACCTACGAGCAGTACTTC CASSKQGTYEQYF
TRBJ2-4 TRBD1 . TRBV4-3 TGCGCCAGCAGCCGGGACAGGGGGGTCAAAAACATTCAGTACTTC CASSRDRGVKNIQYF
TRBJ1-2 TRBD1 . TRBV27 TGTGCCAGCCCGTACGGAAAACCGGGACAGGTGGAAAAACACTACGGCTACACCTTC CASPYGKPGQVEKHYGYTF
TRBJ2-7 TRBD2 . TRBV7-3 TGTGCCAGCAGCTCCGCCGGGACTAGCGGGAGTCACGAGCAGTACTTC CASSSAGTSGSHEQYF
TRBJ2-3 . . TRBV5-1 TGCGCCAGCAGCTTGGTCCAGGGGGAGGCAGATACGCAGTATTTT CASSLVQGEADTQYF
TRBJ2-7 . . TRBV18 TGTGCCAGCTCACCAGCACACAGCGGACCCCACGAGCAGTACTTC CASSPAHSGPHEQYF
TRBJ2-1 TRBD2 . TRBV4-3 TGCGCCAGCAGCCAGCGGGGGGCCGGCTCCTACAATGAGCAGTTCTTC CASSQRGAGSYNEQFF
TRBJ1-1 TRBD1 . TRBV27 TGTGCCAGCAGTCTCCTCGGGACAGGGTCGGAAGCTTTCTTT CASSLLGTGSEAFF
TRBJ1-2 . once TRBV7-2 TGTGCCAGCAGCTCGCCTGCGGGGACTTACTATGGCTACACCTTC CASSSPAGTYYGYTF
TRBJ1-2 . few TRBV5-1 TGCGCCAGCAGCTTGGATTCCGGGGGGGGGAATTACTATGGCTACACCTTC CASSLDSGGGNYYGYTF
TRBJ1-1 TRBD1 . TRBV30 TGTGCCTGCCAATGGCCAGGGGGAAATACGAACACTGAAGCTTTCTTT CACQWPGGNTNTEAFF
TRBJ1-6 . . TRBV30 TGTGCCGGTGGGGGACTTTTTAATTCACCCCTCCACTTT CAGGGLFNSPLHF
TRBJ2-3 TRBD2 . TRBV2 TGTGCCAGCAGTGAAAGGGGCGGGAGTGCAGATACGCAGTATTTT CASSERGGSADTQYF
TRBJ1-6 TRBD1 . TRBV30 TGTGCCTGGAGTCCAGGACAGGGGGGAAGTTCACCCCTCCACTTT CAWSPGQGGSSPLHF
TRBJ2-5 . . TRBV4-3 TGCGCCAGCAGCCACACTTTCGGGAGCCGACAAGAGACCCAGTACTTC CASSHTFGSRQETQYF
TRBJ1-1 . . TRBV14 TGTGCCAGCAGCCAAGAAGTTACAGGGAACACTGAAGCTTTCTTT CASSQEVTGNTEAFF
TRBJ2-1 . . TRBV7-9 TGTGCCAGCAGCCCCCTTCGGGAGCGTAGCTCCTACAATGAGCAGTTCTTC CASSPLRERSSYNEQFF
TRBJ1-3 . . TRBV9 TGTGCCAGCAGCATTACTACAAGGCCCTCCGGAAACACCATATATTTT CASSITTRPSGNTIYF
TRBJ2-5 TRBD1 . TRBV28 TGTGCCAGCAGACGCGATATTGGGACAGCAAGCCAAGAGACCCAGTACTTC CASRRDIGTASQETQYF
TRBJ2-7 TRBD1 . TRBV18 TGTGCCAGCCACACCGGGACAGGGGCCGGTCAGTACTTC CASHTGTGAGQYF
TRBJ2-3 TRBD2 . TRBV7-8 TGTGCCAGCAGCTTAGGCGTTAGCGGGGGTGCCGGCACAGATACGCAGTATTTT CASSLGVSGGAGTDTQYF
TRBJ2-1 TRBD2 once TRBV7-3 TGTGCCAGCAGCTCCCATAGCGGAGCGGGGTACAATGAGCAGTTCTTC CASSSHSGAGYNEQFF
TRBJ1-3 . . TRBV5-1 TGCGCCAGCAGCCAACGAGACTCTGGAAACACCATATATTTT CASSQRDSGNTIYF